The rows below give T cell receptor beta chains drawn from one sample of a study of T cell repertoires in breast cancer. TCRdb independently ran MiXCR on the emulsion pairing reads; one entry per CDR3 protein. Of about 40,000 distinct CDR3 sequences listed, 45% were seen once; the top ten hold roughly 60%. Sequences were obtained from CD8+ T cells. These TCRs come from a pool of human donors with breast cancer or a healthy control (not recorded which). Both conserved end residues are part of each CDR3. The D gene is left open where the match is weak. Expanded clones are given a class, and other clones once, few, many or no size at all.

D	size	length	V	J	DNA	CDR3
TRBD1	NA	17	TRBV18	TRBJ2-6	TGTGCCAGCTCACCGCGGGACAGGAGCTCTGGGGCCAACGTCCTGACTTTC	CASSPRDRSSGANVLTF
TRBD2	many	16	TRBV7-2	TRBJ2-3	TGTGCCAGCAGCTTGGCGACTAGCGGGGGCACAGATACGCAGTATTTT	CASSLATSGGTDTQYF
NA	NA	15	TRBV6-6	TRBJ1-5	TGTGCCAGCAGTTACTCGCAGGGCCTAAATCAGCCCCAGCATTTT	CASSYSQGLNQPQHF
NA	few	13	TRBV7-9	TRBJ2-7	TGTGCCAGCAGCCCGGGGCCCTACTACGAGCAGTACTTC	CASSPGPYYEQYF
NA	NA	11	TRBV2	TRBJ2-1	TGTGCCAGCAGTCCTCTGAATGAGCAGTTCTTC	CASSPLNEQFF
NA	few	13	TRBV9	TRBJ1-1	TGTGCCAGCAGCGTATACATGGGCACTGAAGCTTTCTTT	CASSVYMGTEAFF
TRBD2	NA	16	TRBV5-1	TRBJ2-1	TGCGCCAGCAGCTTAGGGACTAGCGGGCGCCGAGATGAGCAGTTCTTC	CASSLGTSGRRDEQFF
TRBD1	NA	15	TRBV4-2	TRBJ1-2	TGTGCCAGCAGCTTTTGGGACAGGGGACACTATGGCTACACCTTC	CASSFWDRGHYGYTF
NA	NA	12	TRBV3-1	TRBJ2-5	TGTGCCAGCAGCCGAGGGCAAGAGACCCAGTACTTC	CASSRGQETQYF
TRBD1	many	13	TRBV20-1	TRBJ2-7	TGCAGTGCCCGTGGACAGGCTTCCCACGAGCAGTACTTC	CSARGQASHEQYF
TRBD1	many	15	TRBV11-2	TRBJ1-1	TGTGCCAGCAGCTATGGGACAGGGGTGAACACTGAAGCTTTCTTT	CASSYGTGVNTEAFF
NA	once	12	TRBV20-1	TRBJ2-1	TGCAGTGCTCCGCGGGATCACAATCAGCAGTTCTTC	CSAPRDHNQQFF
NA	few	12	TRBV28	TRBJ2-7	TGTGCCAGCAGTTTAAATGAGGGCGAGCAGTACTTC	CASSLNEGEQYF
NA	few	16	TRBV18	TRBJ1-2	TGTGCCAGCTCACCCAGCTCATCGATAGCGCCATCGGGCTACACCTTC	CASSPSSSIAPSGYTF
NA	NA	14	TRBV12-3/TRBV12-4	TRBJ2-7	TGTGCCAGCAGTTTTGGCGGGTGGTCCTACGAGCAGTACTTC	CASSFGGWSYEQYF
NA	few	17	TRBV28	TRBJ2-7	TGTGCCAGCAGTTTAGTCCCGGAGCGGTTTCGTAACTACGAGCAGTACTTC	CASSLVPERFRNYEQYF
NA	NA	19	TRBV24-1	TRBJ2-3	TGTGCCACCAGTGAAGAGACCCGGTCGCCGTCCGGAGACACAGATACGCAGTATTTT	CATSEETRSPSGDTDTQYF
NA	NA	13	TRBV7-9	TRBJ2-7	TGTGCCAGCAGCTTAAGCACTTCCTACGAGCAGTACTTC	CASSLSTSYEQYF
TRBD2	few	16	TRBV20-1	TRBJ2-7	TGCAGTGCTGAGGGACAGACCGGGACTAGCGTCTACGAGCAGTACTTC	CSAEGQTGTSVYEQYF
TRBD1	many	15	TRBV11-1	TRBJ2-1	TGTGCCAGCAGCACGGGACAGGGTAGGGCCAATGAGCAGTTCTTC	CASSTGQGRANEQFF
TRBD1	few	14	TRBV20-1	TRBJ1-2	TGCAGTGCCCAGGGACAGCTTCCTAACTATGGCTACACCTTC	CSAQGQLPNYGYTF
NA	NA	13	TRBV12-5	TRBJ2-1	TGTGCTAGTGGTCCGGGGGTGCTCAATGAGCAGTTCTTC	CASGPGVLNEQFF
NA	few	13	TRBV2	TRBJ2-4	TGTGCCAGCAGCCTAGGCCCAATTAACATTCAGTACTTC	CASSLGPINIQYF
NA	few	16	TRBV7-2	TRBJ2-4	TGTGCCAGCAGCTCGCAGGGAGCTGGTGCCAAAAACATTCAGTACTTC	CASSSQGAGAKNIQYF
NA	NA	17	TRBV7-9	TRBJ2-7	TGTGCCAGCAGCTCCCGACTTACAGGGAAGGTATTTAACGAGCAGTACTTC	CASSSRLTGKVFNEQYF
TRBD2	many	15	TRBV27	TRBJ2-7	TGTGCCAGCACCCCAGGTCGGGCCCTAGCGGGACAATTGAGTTTC	CASTPGRALAGQLSF
TRBD2	NA	18	TRBV19	TRBJ2-3	TGTGCCAGTAGTATTCGGCTAGCGGGAGGGAGGGTCACAGATACGCAGTATTTT	CASSIRLAGGRVTDTQYF
TRBD2	many	15	TRBV4-2	TRBJ2-3	TGTGCCAGCAGCCAAGGGACTAGCGGGGCAGATACGCAGTATTTT	CASSQGTSGADTQYF
NA	NA	13	TRBV24-1	TRBJ2-2	TGTGCCACCAGTGATTCGACTGAAAAGGTGCTGTTTTTT	CATSDSTEKVLFF
TRBD1	many	15	TRBV6-1	TRBJ1-2	TGTGCCAGCAGTGATCCGACAGGGGGCTTCTATGGCTACACCTTC	CASSDPTGGFYGYTF
NA	NA	15	TRBV11-2	TRBJ2-3	TGTGCCAGCAGCTTAGCTAGCCCGTACACAGATACGCAGTATTTT	CASSLASPYTDTQYF
NA	few	13	TRBV7-9	TRBJ1-1	TGTGCCAGCAGAAAGGAAGAGAACACTGAAGCTTTCTTT	CASRKEENTEAFF
TRBD1	NA	14	TRBV28	TRBJ2-7	TGTGCCAGCAGGCTCCCGGGACAGGGAGGCGAGCAGTACTTC	CASRLPGQGGEQYF
NA	NA	15	TRBV3-1	TRBJ1-2	TGTGCCAGCAGCCAAGACCCAGGGCGGAACTATGGCTACACCTTC	CASSQDPGRNYGYTF
NA	NA	12	TRBV7-6	TRBJ2-1	TGTGCCAGCAGCCCCTTGGTGGGCGAGCAGTTCTTC	CASSPLVGEQFF
NA	NA	10	TRBV6-1	TRBJ1-1	TGTGCCAGCAGCCACACTGAAGCTTTCTTT	CASSHTEAFF
TRBD1	once	17	TRBV15	TRBJ2-3	TGTGCCACCAGCGGGGCGTCCGGGACAGGGGCCCTAGATACGCAGTATTTT	CATSGASGTGALDTQYF
TRBD2	NA	17	TRBV20-1	TRBJ2-3	TGCAGTGCCCTCAGCGGTTCTAGCGGGGGGGCCCCAGATACGCAGTATTTT	CSALSGSSGGAPDTQYF
NA	NA	19	TRBV7-9	TRBJ2-3	TGTGCCAGCAGCTTAGACTATAGCCTAGCGCGCCAATCCACAGATACGCAGTATTTT	CASSLDYSLARQSTDTQYF
TRBD2	many	15	TRBV6-4	TRBJ2-3	TGTGCCAGCAGTGTGATAGCGGGGGGCACAGATACGCAGTATTTT	CASSVIAGGTDTQYF
NA	NA	15	TRBV15	TRBJ2-1	TGTGCCACCAGCAGTTTGTACGTAACTGCCGATGAGCAGTTCTTC	CATSSLYVTADEQFF
NA	NA	14	TRBV7-9	TRBJ1-1	TGTGCCAGCAGCTTAGAAACCGGGGGCACTGAAGCTTTCTTT	CASSLETGGTEAFF
NA	NA	13	TRBV4-2	TRBJ2-7	TGTGCCAGCAGCCAAGATTTGAGGGCCGAGCAGTACTTC	CASSQDLRAEQYF
NA	NA	17	TRBV4-2	TRBJ2-7	TGTGCCAGCAGCCAAGAATCTAGACTTAACTCACCCTACGAGCAGTACTTC	CASSQESRLNSPYEQYF
NA	NA	17	TRBV30	TRBJ1-1	TGTGCCTGGAGTGTAGCCAGGGCAAGGTACATGAACACTGAAGCTTTCTTT	CAWSVARARYMNTEAFF
NA	few	15	TRBV7-9	TRBJ2-6	TGTGCCAGCAGCCTCGGGGTCTCTGGGGCCAACGTCCTGACTTTC	CASSLGVSGANVLTF
NA	few	13	TRBV3-1	TRBJ1-3	TGTGCCAGCAGCCAAGATCGCTTCCAGGGGTTTAAATTT	CASSQDRFQGFKF
NA	medium-sized	14	TRBV6-4	TRBJ2-1	TGTGCCAGCAGTGACGGGCCGGAGAGGAATGAGCAGTTCTTC	CASSDGPERNEQFF
TRBD1	NA	14	TRBV5-1	TRBJ1-1	TGCGCCAGCAGCCCGAGGACAGGGGACACTGAAGCTTTCTTT	CASSPRTGDTEAFF
NA	once	14	TRBV6-5	TRBJ2-7	TGTGCCAGCAGTTACAAACAACGTTGCTACGAGCAGTACTTC	CASSYKQRCYEQYF
NA	few	13	TRBV5-6	TRBJ1-2	TGTGCCAGCAGCTTGCCAGCAAACTATGGCTACACCTTC	CASSLPANYGYTF
NA	NA	14	TRBV6-2/TRBV6-3	TRBJ1-1	TGTGCCAGCAGTTTTACAGGGTCGGCCACTAAAGCTTTCTTT	CASSFTGSATKAFF
TRBD2	NA	13	TRBV5-5	TRBJ2-1	TGTGCCAGCAGGAGAGCGGGGAGCAATGAGCAGTTCTTC	CASRRAGSNEQFF
NA	few	16	TRBV4-1	TRBJ2-3	TGCGCCAGCAGCTCTACTACCCGGGGATTCACAGATACGCAGTATTTT	CASSSTTRGFTDTQYF
NA	NA	13	TRBV5-4	TRBJ1-2	TGTGCCAGCAGCTTTGGCCAGTACTATGGCTACACCTTC	CASSFGQYYGYTF
NA	few	14	TRBV6-1	TRBJ1-3	TGTGCCAGCAGTGATGGGGGGAATGGAAACACCATATATTTT	CASSDGGNGNTIYF
NA	few	14	TRBV2	TRBJ1-3	TGTGCCAGCAGTGGGGGAGTCTCGGGAAACACCATATATTTT	CASSGGVSGNTIYF